The 10 T cell receptor beta chains below come from one sample, sequenced in a study of vaccination and CD4 T cells after COVID-19. Specified treatment: roughly nine-day PBMC culture with coronavirus spike peptide pools or control peptides (ViraFEST assay). Their target antigens are unknown. Sequence data for DNA of cultured CD4+ T cells were generated by the Oncomine TCR Beta short-read assay. TCRdb ran MiXCR on the PCR reads and lists one entry per CDR3 protein. The table has several thousand distinct CDR3 sequences, roughly 60% seen once. Input material: CD4+ T cells from blood, cultured in vitro. The receptors originated from a human donor who had recovered from COVID-19.

A few counts support this clonotype. This chain links TRBV2 with TRBJ2-5; 12 bases match TRBD2. Germline CDR1 and CDR2: SNHLY and FYNNEI. The V gene end was trimmed by 5 bases and the J gene end by 4 bases; junction bases not matched to a gene: 8. The CDR3 totals 16 residues. CDR3 DNA sequence: TGTGCCAGCAGTAACGGGACTAGCGGGCGAAGAGAGACCCAGTACTTC. Translating gives CASSNGTSGRRETQYF.

The J gene is TRBJ2-1, the V gene TRBV7-2; maybe TRBD1 (7 bases). V was shortened by 5 bases and J by 4 bases, with 15 bases between the two germline ends. The length of the CDR3 is 15 residues. CDR1 is SGHTA and CDR2 is FQGNSA in the germline V gene. The CDR3 DNA reads TGTGCCAGCAGCCTATTGCCAGGGGGGTACAATGAGCAGTTCTTC. Translated, it gives CASSLLPGGYNEQFF. Using reference TRBV7-2 and TRBJ2-1 for the parts outside the CDR3, the full variable domain is GAGVSQSPSNKVTEKGKDVELRCDPISGHTALYWYRQSLGQGLEFLIYFQGNSAPDKSGLPSDRFSAERTGGSVSTLTIQRTQQEDSAVYLCASSLLPGGYNEQFFGPGTRLTVL.

The CDR3 nucleotides read TGTGCCAGCAGTCAGGGGGCCCATCAGCCCCAGCATTTT. It encodes CASSQGAHQPQHF. This chain links TRBV6-1 with TRBJ1-5, with 8 bases identical to TRBD1. The V gene end was trimmed by 5 bases and the J gene end by 5 bases; junction bases not matched to a gene: 2. This CDR3 contains 13 residues. CDR1 and CDR2 from the germline V gene are MNHNS and SASEGT.

The CDR3 bases are TGTGCCAGCAGAGCCGCCCGTTGGGAATCGCGCACTGAAGCTTTCTTT. Translating gives CASRAARWESRTEAFF. The rearrangement links TRBV28 to TRBJ1-1, with D unresolved. The CDR3 is made up of 16 amino acids. Trimming left V 6 bases short and J 4 bases short, with 21 bases between. The germline V gene has CDR1 MDHEN and CDR2 SYDVKM.

The chain uses TRBV28 and TRBJ1-5; 7 bases align to TRBD1. Germline V gene lookup returns CDR1 MDHEN and CDR2 SYDVKM. V lost 2 bases to trimming and J lost 3 bases; unmatched junction nucleotides: 4. The CDR3 covers 15 residues. The CDR3 here is CASSLPGQNNQPQHF. CDR3 coding DNA: TGTGCCAGCAGTTTACCGGGACAGAACAATCAGCCCCAGCATTTT.

This clonotype came up a few times. The V call is TRBV7-9, the J call TRBJ2-5; D gene unclear. The germline V and J ends were trimmed by 3 bases and 4 bases, with 9 bases remaining between them. The germline V gene encodes CDR1 SEHNR and CDR2 FQNEAQ (reference sequence). This CDR3 is 13 amino acids long. CDR3 bases: TGTGCCAGCAGCTTTCGGCTTGGAGAGACCCAGTACTTC. Translated, it gives CASSFRLGETQYF.

This clonotype was detected only a few times. This chain uses TRBV7-6 with TRBJ2-5, with D possibly matching TRBD1 (6 bases). Trimming shortened V by 3 bases and J by 0 bases, and 11 bases separated the two germline ends. The germline V gene has CDR1 SGHVS and CDR2 FNYEAQ. The length of the CDR3 is 15 residues. CDR3 in amino acids: CASSFRDTYQETQYF. The CDR3, as DNA: TGTGCCAGCAGCTTCCGGGACACGTACCAAGAGACCCAGTACTTC.

The CDR3 spells CASSRTSGGRVETQYF. The CDR3 DNA follows: TGTGCCAGCAGCCGGACTAGCGGGGGGCGGGTGGAGACCCAGTACTTC. The chain employs TRBV7-6 and TRBJ2-5, with 14 positions matching TRBD2. Trimming at V came to 5 bases and at J to 5 bases, leaving 7 bases not matched to a gene. The CDR3 runs 16 residues. CDR1 and CDR2 (germline): SGHVS, FNYEAQ.

The V and J genes are TRBV6-4 and TRBJ2-1, with D hard to call. V lost 3 bases and J 0 bases, leaving 15 bases between the germline ends. This CDR3 region has 17 residues. Germline-derived CDR1 and CDR2 are MRHNA and SNTAGT. The CDR3 DNA reads as TGTGCCAGCAGTGATTGGGCTTGTGGGCCCTCCTACAATGAGCAGTTCTTC. It encodes CASSDWACGPSYNEQFF.

The J gene is TRBJ2-1, the V gene TRBV20-1; 12 nucleotides line up with TRBD2. V shed 6 bases, J shed 0 bases, and the junction held 12 bases outside the gene matches. The germline CDR1 and CDR2 sequences are DFQATT and SNEGSKA (reference sequence). The CDR3 covers 18 residues. The CDR3 sequence: CSATVTSGSRISYNEQFF. The CDR3 DNA reads as TGCAGTGCGACGGTGACTAGCGGGAGTAGAATCTCCTACAATGAGCAGTTCTTC.